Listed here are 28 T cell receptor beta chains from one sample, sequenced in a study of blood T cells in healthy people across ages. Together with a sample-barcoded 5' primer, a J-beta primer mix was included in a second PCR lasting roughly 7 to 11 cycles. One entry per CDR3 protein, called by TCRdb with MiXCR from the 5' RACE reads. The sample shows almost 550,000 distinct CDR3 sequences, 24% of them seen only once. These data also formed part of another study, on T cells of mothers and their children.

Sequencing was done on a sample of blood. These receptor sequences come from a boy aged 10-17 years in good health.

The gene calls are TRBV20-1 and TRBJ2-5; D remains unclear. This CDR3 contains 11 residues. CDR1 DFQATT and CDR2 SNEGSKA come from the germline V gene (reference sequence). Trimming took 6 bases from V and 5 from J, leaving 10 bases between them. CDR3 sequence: CSAKKGETQYF. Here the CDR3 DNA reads TGCAGTGCCAAGAAAGGGGAGACCCAGTACTTC.

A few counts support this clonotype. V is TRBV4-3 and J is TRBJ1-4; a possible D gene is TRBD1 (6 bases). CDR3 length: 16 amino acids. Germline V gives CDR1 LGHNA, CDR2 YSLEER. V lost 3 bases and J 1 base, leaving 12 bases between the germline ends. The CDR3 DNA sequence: TGCGCCAGCAGCCAGAGGGGGGGGGAAACTAATGAAAAACTGTTTTTT. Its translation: CASSQRGGETNEKLFF.

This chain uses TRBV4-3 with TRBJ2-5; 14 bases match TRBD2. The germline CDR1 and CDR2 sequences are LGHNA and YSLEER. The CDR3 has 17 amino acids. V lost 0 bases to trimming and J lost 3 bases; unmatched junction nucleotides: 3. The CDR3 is CASSQDSGLAGEETQYF. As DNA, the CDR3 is TGCGCCAGCAGCCAAGATTCGGGACTAGCGGGGGAAGAGACCCAGTACTTC.

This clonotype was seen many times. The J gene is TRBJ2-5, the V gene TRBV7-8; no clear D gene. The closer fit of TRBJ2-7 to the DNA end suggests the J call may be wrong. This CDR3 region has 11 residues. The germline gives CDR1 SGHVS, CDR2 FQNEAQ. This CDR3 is CASSFSNEQYF. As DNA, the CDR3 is TGTGCCAGCAGCTTTTCCAACGAGCAGTACTTC.

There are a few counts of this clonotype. CDR3 residues: CASSQDWIGVYEQFF. CDR3 in DNA: TGTGCCAGCAGCCAAGATTGGATAGGAGTTTATGAGCAGTTCTTC. V and J are TRBV3-1 and TRBJ2-5, with D unresolved. With the DNA end fitting TRBJ2-1 better, the J assignment may be wrong. Germline V lookup: CDR1 LGHDT, CDR2 YNNKEL (reference sequence). The CDR3 is made up of 15 amino acids.

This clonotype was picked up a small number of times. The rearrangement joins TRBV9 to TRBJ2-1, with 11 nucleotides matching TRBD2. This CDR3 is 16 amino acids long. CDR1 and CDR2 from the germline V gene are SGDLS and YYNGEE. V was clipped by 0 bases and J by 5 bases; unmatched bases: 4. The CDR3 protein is CASSVALTSGDNEQFF. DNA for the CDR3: TGTGCCAGCAGCGTAGCTCTGACTAGCGGGGACAATGAGCAGTTCTTC.

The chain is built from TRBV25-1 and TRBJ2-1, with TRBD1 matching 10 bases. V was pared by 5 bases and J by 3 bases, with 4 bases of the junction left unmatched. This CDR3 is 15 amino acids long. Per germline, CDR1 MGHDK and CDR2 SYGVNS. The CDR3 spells CASSKGQGYYNEQFF. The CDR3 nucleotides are TGTGCCAGCAGTAAGGGACAGGGGTACTACAATGAGCAGTTCTTC.

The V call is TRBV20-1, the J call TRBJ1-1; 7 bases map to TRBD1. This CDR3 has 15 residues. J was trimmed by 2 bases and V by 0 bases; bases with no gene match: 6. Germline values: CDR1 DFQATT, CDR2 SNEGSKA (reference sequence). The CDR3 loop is CSARESGTVNTEAFF. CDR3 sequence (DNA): TGCAGTGCTAGAGAGTCCGGGACAGTCAACACTGAAGCTTTCTTT.

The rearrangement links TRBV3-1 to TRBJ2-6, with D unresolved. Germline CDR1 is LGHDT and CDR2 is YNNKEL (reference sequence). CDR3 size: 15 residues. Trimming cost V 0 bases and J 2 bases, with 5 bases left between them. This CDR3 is CASSQDHTGANVLTF. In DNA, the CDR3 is TGTGCCAGCAGCCAAGACCATACTGGGGCCAACGTCCTGACTTTC.

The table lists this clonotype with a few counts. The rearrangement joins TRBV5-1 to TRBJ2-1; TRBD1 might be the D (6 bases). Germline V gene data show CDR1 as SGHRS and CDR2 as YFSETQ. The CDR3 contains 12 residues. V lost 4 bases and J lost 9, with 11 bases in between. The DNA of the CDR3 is TGCGCCAGCAGCCAATCAGGGGCTGAGCAGTTCTTC. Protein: CASSQSGAEQFF. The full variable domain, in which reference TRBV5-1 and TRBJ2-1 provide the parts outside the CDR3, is KAGVTQTPRYLIKTRGQQVTLSCSPISGHRSVSWYQQTPGQGLQFLFEYFSETQRNKGNFPGRFSGRQFSNSRSEMNVSTLELGDSALYLCASSQSGAEQFFGPGTRLTVL.

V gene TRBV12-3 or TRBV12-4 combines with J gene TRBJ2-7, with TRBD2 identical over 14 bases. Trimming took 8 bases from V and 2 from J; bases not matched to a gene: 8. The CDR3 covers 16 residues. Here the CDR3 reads CASCGTSGSGAYEQYF. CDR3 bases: TGTGCCAGCTGCGGGACTAGCGGGAGTGGCGCCTACGAGCAGTACTTC.

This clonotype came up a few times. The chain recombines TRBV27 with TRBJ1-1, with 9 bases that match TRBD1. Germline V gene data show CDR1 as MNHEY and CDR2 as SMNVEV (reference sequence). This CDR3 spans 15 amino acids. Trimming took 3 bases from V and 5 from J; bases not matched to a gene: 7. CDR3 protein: CASSFFGTGTTEAFF. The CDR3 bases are TGTGCCAGCAGTTTCTTCGGGACAGGGACGACTGAAGCTTTCTTT.

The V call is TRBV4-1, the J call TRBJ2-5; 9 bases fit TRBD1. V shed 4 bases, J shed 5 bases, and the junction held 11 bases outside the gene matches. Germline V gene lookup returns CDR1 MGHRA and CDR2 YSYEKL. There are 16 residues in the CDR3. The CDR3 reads CASSPPTGQGWETQYF. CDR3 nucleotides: TGCGCCAGCAGCCCACCAACAGGACAGGGGTGGGAGACCCAGTACTTC.

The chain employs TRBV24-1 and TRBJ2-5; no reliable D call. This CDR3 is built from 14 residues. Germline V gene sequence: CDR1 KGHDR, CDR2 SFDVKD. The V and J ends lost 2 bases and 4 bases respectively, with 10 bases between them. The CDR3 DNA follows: TGTGCCACCAGTGATTCCCTCAGCGTAGAGACCCAGTACTTC. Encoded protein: CATSDSLSVETQYF.

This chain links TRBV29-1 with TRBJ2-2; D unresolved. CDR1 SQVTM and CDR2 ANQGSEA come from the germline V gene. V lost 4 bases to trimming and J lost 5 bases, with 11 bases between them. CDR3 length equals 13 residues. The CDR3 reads CSVGRSVTGELFF. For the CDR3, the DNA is TGCAGCGTTGGACGGTCAGTTACCGGGGAGCTGTTTTTT.

The DNA for the CDR3 is TGCGCCAGCAGGTACGGGACTAGCGGGAGTCCCCAAGAGACCCAGTACTTC. It is translated as CASRYGTSGSPQETQYF. This rearrangement joins TRBV5-1 to TRBJ2-5; 14 bases match TRBD2. Per the germline V gene, CDR1 is SGHRS and CDR2 is YFSETQ. This CDR3 has 17 amino acids. V was pared by 5 bases and J by 1 base, with 7 bases of the junction left unmatched.

Here the CDR3 DNA reads TGCAGTGCCCTAGGGGGGATTGGCTATGGCTACACCTTC. Amino acids: CSALGGIGYGYTF. The chain couples TRBV20-1 to TRBJ1-2, with TRBD1 as a possible D gene (6 bases). This CDR3 has 13 amino acids. V was pared by 6 bases and J by 4 bases, with 15 bases between. CDR1 is DFQATT, CDR2 SNEGSKA, per germline (reference sequence).

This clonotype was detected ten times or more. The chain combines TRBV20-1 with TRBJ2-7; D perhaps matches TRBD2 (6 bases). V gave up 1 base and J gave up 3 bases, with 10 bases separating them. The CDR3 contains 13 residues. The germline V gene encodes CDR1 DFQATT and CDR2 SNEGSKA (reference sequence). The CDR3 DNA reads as TGCAGTGCTAGAGTCTCGACTAGCTACGAGCAGTACTTC. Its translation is CSARVSTSYEQYF.

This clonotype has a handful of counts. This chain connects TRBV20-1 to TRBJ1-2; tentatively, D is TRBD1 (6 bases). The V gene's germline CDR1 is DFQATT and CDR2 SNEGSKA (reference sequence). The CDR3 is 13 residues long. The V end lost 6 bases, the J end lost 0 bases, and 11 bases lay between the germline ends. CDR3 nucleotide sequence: TGCAGTGCCCAGGACAGTTCTAACTATGGCTACACCTTC. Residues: CSAQDSSNYGYTF.

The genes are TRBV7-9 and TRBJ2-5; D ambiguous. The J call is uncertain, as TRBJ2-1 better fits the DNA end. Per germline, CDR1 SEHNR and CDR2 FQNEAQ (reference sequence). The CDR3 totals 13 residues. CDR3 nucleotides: TGTGCCTCCGGGCCCCCAGGTATGGATGAGCAGTTCTTC. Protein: CASGPPGMDEQFF.

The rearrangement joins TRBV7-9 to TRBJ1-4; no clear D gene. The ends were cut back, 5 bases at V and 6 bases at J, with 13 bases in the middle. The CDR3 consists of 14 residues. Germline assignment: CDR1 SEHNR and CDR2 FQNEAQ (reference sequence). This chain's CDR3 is CASSTGNVDEKLFF. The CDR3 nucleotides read TGTGCCAGCAGCACGGGTAATGTGGATGAAAAACTGTTTTTT.

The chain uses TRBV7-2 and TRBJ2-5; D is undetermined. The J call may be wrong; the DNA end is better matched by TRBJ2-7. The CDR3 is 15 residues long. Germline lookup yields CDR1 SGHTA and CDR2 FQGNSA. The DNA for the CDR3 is TGTGCCAGCAGCTTAGGTCCAGGACCGCTCTACGAGCAGTACTTC. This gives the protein CASSLGPGPLYEQYF.

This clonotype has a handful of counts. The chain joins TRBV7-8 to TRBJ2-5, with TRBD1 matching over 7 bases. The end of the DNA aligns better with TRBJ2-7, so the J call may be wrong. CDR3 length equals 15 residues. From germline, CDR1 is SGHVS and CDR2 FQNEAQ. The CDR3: CASSPVTGTPYEQYF. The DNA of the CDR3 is TGTGCCAGCAGCCCTGTGACAGGGACGCCCTACGAGCAGTACTTC.

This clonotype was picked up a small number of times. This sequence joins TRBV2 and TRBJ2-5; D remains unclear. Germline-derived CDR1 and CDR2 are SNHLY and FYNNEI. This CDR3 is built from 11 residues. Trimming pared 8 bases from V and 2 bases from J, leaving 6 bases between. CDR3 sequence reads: CASAIQETQYF. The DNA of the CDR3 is TGTGCCAGCGCAATTCAAGAGACCCAGTACTTC.

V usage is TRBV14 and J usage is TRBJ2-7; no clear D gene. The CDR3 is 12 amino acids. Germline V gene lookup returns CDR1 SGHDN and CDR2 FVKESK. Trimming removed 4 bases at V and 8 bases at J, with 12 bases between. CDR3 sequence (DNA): TGTGCCAGCAGCCTCCTCGGTCTTCAGCAGTACTTC. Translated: CASSLLGLQQYF.

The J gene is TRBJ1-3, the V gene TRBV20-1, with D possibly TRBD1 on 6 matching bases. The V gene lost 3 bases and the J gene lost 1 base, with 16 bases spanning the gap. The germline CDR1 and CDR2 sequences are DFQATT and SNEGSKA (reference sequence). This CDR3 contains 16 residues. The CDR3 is CSASGGGGKSGNTIYF. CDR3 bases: TGCAGTGCTAGCGGGGGTGGGGGCAAATCTGGAAACACCATATATTTT.

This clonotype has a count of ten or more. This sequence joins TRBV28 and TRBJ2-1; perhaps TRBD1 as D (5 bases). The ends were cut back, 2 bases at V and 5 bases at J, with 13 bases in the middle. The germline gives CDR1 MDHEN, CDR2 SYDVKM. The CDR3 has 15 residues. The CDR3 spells CASSLIRTRHNEQFF. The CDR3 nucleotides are TGTGCCAGCAGTTTAATAAGGACAAGGCACAATGAGCAGTTCTTC.

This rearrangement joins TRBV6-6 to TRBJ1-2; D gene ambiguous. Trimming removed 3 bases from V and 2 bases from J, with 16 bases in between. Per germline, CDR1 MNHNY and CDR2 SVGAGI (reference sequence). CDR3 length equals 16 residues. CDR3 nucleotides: TGTGCCAGCAGTTATCCCCCTTGGGAGGGCAACTATGGCTACACCTTC. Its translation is CASSYPPWEGNYGYTF.